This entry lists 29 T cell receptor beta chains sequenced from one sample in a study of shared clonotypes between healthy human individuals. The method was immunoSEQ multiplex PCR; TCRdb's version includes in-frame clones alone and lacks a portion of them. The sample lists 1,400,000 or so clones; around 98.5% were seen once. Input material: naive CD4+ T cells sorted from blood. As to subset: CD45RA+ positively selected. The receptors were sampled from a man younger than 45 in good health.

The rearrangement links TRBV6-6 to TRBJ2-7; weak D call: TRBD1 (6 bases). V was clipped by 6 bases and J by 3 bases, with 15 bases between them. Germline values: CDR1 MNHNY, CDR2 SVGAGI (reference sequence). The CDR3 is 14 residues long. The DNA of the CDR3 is TGTGCCAGCAGAAAACTATCAGGGGACTACGAGCAGTACTTC. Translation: CASRKLSGDYEQYF.

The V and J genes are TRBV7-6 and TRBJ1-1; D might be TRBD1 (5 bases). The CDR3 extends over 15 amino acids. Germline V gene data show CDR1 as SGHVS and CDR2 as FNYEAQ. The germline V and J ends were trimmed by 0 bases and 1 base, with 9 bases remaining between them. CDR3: CASSLAPGRNTEAFF. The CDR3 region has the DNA TGTGCCAGCAGCTTAGCTCCGGGACGGAACACTGAAGCTTTCTTT.

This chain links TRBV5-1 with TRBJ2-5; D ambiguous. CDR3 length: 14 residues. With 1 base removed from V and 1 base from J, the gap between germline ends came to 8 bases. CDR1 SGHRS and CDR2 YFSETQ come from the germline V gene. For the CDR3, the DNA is TGCGCCAGCAGCTTGAGACCCCTCCAAGAGACCCAGTACTTC. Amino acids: CASSLRPLQETQYF.

The DNA of the CDR3 is TGCGCCAGCAGCTTGGTGAAAGGGGCCGAGGAGACCCAGTACTTC. As protein: CASSLVKGAEETQYF. V usage is TRBV5-1 and J usage is TRBJ2-5, with D perhaps TRBD1 (5 bases). Germline V gene sequence: CDR1 SGHRS, CDR2 YFSETQ. This CDR3 comprises 15 residues. V was shortened by 0 bases and J by 5 bases, with 14 bases between the two germline ends. The full variable domain, its missing parts supplied by reference TRBV5-1 and TRBJ2-5, is KAGVTQTPRYLIKTRGQQVTLSCSPISGHRSVSWYQQTPGQGLQFLFEYFSETQRNKGNFPGRFSGRQFSNSRSEMNVSTLELGDSALYLCASSLVKGAEETQYFGPGTRLLVL.

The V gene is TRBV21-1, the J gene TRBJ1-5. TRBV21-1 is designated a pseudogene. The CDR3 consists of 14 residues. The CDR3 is CASIRLISNQPQHF. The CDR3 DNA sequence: TGTGCCAGCATCCGACTGATTAGCAATCAGCCCCAGCATTTT.

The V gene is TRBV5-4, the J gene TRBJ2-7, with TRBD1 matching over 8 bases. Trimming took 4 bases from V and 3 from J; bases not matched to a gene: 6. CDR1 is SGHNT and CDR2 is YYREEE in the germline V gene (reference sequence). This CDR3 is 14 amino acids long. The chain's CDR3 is CASSLTGDRYEQYF. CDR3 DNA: TGTGCCAGCAGCCTGACAGGGGATCGCTACGAGCAGTACTTC.

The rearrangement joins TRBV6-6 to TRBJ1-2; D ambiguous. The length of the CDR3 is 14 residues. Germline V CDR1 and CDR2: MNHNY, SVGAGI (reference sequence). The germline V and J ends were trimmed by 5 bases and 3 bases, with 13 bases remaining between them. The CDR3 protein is CASSPPGLDYGYTF. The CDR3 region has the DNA TGTGCCAGCAGTCCCCCTGGGCTAGACTATGGCTACACCTTC.

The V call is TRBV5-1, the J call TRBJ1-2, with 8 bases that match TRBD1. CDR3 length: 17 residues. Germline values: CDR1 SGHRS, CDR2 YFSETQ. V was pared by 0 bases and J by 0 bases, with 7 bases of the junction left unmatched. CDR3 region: CASSLGGRGPSNYGYTF. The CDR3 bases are TGCGCCAGCAGCTTGGGTGGCAGGGGGCCCTCTAACTATGGCTACACCTTC.

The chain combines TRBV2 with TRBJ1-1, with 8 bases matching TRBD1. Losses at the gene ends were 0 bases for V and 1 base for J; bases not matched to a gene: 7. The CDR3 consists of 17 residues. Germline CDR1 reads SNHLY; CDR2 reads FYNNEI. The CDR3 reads CASSEAPLDRGNTEAFF. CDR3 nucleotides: TGTGCCAGCAGTGAAGCTCCCCTCGACAGGGGGAACACTGAAGCTTTCTTT.

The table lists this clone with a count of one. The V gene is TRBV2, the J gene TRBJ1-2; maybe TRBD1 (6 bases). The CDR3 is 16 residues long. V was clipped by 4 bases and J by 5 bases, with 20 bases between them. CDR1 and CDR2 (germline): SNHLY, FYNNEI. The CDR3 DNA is TGTGCCAGCAGTGCGTTGAGACAGGAGTTATCTTATGGCTACACCTTC. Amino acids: CASSALRQELSYGYTF.

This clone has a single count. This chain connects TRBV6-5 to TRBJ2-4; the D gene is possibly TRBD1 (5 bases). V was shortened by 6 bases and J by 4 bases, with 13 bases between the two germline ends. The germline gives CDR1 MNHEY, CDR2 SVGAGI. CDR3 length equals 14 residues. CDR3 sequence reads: CASRTTTVKNIQYF. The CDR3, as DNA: TGTGCCAGCAGGACCACGACAGTAAAAAACATTCAGTACTTC.

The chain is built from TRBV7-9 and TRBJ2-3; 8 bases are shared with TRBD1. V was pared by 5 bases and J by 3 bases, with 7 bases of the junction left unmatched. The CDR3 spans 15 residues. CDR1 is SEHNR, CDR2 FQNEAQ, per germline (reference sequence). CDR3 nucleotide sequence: TGTGCCAGCAGCGCCAGGGGGCTGAGTACAGATACGCAGTATTTT. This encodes CASSARGLSTDTQYF.

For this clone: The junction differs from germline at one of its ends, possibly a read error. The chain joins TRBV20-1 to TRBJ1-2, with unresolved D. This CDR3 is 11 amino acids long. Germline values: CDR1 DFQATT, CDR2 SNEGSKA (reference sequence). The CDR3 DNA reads TGCAGTGCTAGAGCTCGGACCTCATCACCCTTC. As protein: CSARARTSSPF.

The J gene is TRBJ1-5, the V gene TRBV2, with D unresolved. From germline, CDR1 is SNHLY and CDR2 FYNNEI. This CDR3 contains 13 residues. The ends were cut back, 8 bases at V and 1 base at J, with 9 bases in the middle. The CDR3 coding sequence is TGTGCCAGCTGTTTGCAGAGCAATCAGCCCCAGCATTTT. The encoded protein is CASCLQSNQPQHF.

The CDR3 nucleotides read TGCGCCAGCTCTCCGGACAGCTTTAACTATGGCTACACCTTC. Translating it yields CASSPDSFNYGYTF. This chain joins TRBV10-2 and TRBJ1-2; D possibly corresponds to TRBD1 (6 bases). Germline CDR1 reads WSHSY; CDR2 reads SAAADI. This CDR3 comprises 14 residues. V lost 8 bases and J 1 base, leaving 14 bases between the germline ends.

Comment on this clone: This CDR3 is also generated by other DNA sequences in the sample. Here the CDR3 reads CASSLDPSGNTGELFF. The CDR3 DNA is TGCGCCAGCAGCTTGGATCCTAGCGGGAACACCGGGGAGCTGTTTTTT. The chain couples TRBV5-1 to TRBJ2-2; 7 bases align to TRBD2. In germline, CDR1 is SGHRS, CDR2 YFSETQ. This CDR3 region has 16 residues. V lost 0 bases to trimming and J lost 1 base; unmatched junction nucleotides: 3.

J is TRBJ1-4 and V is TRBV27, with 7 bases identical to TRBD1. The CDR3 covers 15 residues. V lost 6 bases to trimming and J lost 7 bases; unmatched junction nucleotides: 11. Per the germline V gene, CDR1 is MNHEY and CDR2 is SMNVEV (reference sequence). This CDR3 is CASSPDRARFEKLFF. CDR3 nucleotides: TGTGCCAGCAGCCCCGACAGGGCTAGGTTTGAAAAACTGTTTTTT.

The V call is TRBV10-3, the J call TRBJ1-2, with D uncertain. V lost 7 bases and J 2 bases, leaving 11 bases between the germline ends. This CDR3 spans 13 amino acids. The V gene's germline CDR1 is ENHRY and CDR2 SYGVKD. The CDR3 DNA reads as TGTGCCATCACGAGCTTGAGCAACTATGGCTACACCTTC. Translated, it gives CAITSLSNYGYTF.

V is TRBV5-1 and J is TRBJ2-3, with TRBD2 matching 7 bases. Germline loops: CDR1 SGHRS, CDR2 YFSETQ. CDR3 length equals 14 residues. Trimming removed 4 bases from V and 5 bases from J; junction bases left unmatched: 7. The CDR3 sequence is CASSGGDPVDTQYF. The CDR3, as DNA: TGCGCCAGCAGCGGGGGGGACCCTGTAGATACGCAGTATTTT.

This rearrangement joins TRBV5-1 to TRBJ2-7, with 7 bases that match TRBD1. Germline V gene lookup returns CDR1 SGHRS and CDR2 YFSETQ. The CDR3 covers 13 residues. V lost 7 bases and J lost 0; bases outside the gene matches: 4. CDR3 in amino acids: CASQTGPSYEQYF. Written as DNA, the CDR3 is TGCGCCAGCCAGACAGGGCCCTCCTACGAGCAGTACTTC.

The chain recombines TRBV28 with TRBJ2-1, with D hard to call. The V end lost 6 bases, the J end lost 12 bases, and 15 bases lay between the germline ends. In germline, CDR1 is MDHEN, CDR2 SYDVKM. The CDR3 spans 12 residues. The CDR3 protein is CASSPPGPPQFF. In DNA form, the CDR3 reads TGTGCCAGCAGCCCCCCCGGACCACCGCAGTTCTTC. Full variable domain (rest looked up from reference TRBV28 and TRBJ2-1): DVKVTQSSRYLVKRTGEKVFLECVQDMDHENMFWYRQDPGLGLRLIYFSYDVKMKEKGDIPEGYSVSREKKERFSLILESASTNQTSMYLCASSPPGPPQFFGPGTRLTVL.

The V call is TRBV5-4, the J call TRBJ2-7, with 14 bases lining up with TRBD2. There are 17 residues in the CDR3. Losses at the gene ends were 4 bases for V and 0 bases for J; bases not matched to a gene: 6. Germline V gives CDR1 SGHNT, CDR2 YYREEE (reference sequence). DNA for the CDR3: TGTGCCAGCAGCCGGGGACTAGCGGGAGTCTACTCCTACGAGCAGTACTTC. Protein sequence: CASSRGLAGVYSYEQYF.

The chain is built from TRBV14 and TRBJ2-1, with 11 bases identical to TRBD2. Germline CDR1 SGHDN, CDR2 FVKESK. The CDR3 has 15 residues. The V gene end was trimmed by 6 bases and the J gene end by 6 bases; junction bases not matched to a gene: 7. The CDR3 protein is CASSRLAGNINEQFF. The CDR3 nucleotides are TGTGCCAGCAGTCGACTAGCGGGAAATATCAATGAGCAGTTCTTC.

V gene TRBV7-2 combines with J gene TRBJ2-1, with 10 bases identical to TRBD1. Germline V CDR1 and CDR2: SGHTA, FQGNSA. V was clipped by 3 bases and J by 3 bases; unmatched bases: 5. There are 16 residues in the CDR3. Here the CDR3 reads CASSFTGQGFYNEQFF. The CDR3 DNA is TGTGCCAGCAGCTTTACGGGACAGGGGTTCTACAATGAGCAGTTCTTC. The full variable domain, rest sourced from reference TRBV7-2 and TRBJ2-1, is GAGVSQSPSNKVTEKGKDVELRCDPISGHTALYWYRQSLGQGLEFLIYFQGNSAPDKSGLPSDRFSAERTGGSVSTLTIQRTQQEDSAVYLCASSFTGQGFYNEQFFGPGTRLTVL.

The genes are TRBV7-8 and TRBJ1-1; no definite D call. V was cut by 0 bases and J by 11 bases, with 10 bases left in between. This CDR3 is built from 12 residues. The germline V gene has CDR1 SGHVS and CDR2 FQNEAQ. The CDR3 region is CASSLAIDKAFF. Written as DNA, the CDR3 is TGTGCCAGCAGCTTAGCGATAGACAAGGCTTTCTTT. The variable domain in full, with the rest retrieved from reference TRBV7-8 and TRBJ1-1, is GAGVSQSPRYKVAKRGQDVALRCDPISGHVSLFWYQQALGQGPEFLTYFQNEAQLDKSGLPSDRFFAERPEGSVSTLKIQRTQQEDSAVYLCASSLAIDKAFFGQGTRLTVV.

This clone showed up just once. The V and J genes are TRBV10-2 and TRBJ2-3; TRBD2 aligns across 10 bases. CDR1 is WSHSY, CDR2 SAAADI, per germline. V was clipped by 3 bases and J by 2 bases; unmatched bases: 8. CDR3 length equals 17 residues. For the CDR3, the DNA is TGCGCCAGCAGTGAAGGTCCTAGCGGGGGACTCACAGATACGCAGTATTTT. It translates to CASSEGPSGGLTDTQYF.

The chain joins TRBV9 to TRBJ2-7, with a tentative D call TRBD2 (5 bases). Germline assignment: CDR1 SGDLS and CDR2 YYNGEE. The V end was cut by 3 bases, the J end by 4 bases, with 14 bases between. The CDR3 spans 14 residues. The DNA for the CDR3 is TGTGCCAGCAGCGAGGGAGTGTTCGGTTACGAGCAGTACTTC. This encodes CASSEGVFGYEQYF.

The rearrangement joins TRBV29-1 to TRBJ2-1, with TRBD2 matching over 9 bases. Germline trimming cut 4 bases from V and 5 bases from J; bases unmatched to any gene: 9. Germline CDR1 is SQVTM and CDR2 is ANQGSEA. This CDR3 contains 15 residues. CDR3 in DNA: TGCAGCGTTGGACAGATAGCGGGAGTGGACAATGAGCAGTTCTTC. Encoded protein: CSVGQIAGVDNEQFF.

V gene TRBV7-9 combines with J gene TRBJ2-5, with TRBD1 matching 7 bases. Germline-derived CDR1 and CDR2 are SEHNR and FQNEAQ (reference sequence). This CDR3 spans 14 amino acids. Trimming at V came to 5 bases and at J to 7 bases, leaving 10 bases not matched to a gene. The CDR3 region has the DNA TGTGCCAGCAGCCCAGAGACAGGGTCCGGGACCCAGTACTTC. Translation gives CASSPETGSGTQYF.